This T cell receptor (beta chain) originates from a study of cytomegalovirus exposure and HLA in healthy donors. The PCR employed 60 Vbeta primers together with 13 Jbeta primers. Repertoires were generated with immunoSEQ multiplex PCR, while TCRdb's copy carries only in-frame clones and drops some. The top ten clones hold about 3.5% of a sample with around 91,000 clones, 60% to 80% of them seen once. Losses at the gene ends were 3 bases for V and 5 bases for J; bases not matched to a gene: 6. Germline V lookup: CDR1 KGHSH, CDR2 LQKENI. The CDR3 consists of 15 residues. The specimen sequenced was PBMCs. The sequence came from a man aged 55 to 70 in good health and CMV-seronegative. The rearrangement links TRBV18 to TRBJ1-1, with TRBD1 identical over 10 bases. In nucleotides, the CDR3 is TGTGCCAGCTCACCCGAGACAGGGGGCCGAACTGAAGCTTTCTTT. Protein sequence: CASSPETGGRTEAFF.